Listed here are 24 T cell receptor beta chains from one sample, sequenced in a study of T-cell memory formation after mild COVID-19. MiXCR, applied by TCRdb to the 5' RACE reads, yields one record per CDR3 protein. Among about 150,000 distinct CDR3 sequences, roughly 30% were seen once, and the ten largest hold more than 10%. The sequenced material came from PBMCs or a T cell subset sorted from them (not recorded which). These receptors all come from an adult woman who had mild COVID-19 (a few samples of this study predate the infection). Cell type and time point are not known.

This chain connects TRBV15 to TRBJ2-1; 8 nucleotides match TRBD2. V shed 6 bases, J shed 1 base, and the junction held 20 bases outside the gene matches. The CDR3 loop spans 20 amino acids. Germline values: CDR1 LNHNV, CDR2 YYDKDF (reference sequence). The CDR3 loop reads CATSQDSLAGRPNSYNEQFF. The CDR3 coding sequence is TGTGCCACCAGTCAGGACTCCCTAGCGGGCCGACCGAATTCCTACAATGAGCAGTTCTTC.

The gene calls are TRBV7-9 and TRBJ2-1; 7 bases agree with TRBD1. Germline V lookup: CDR1 SEHNR, CDR2 FQNEAQ (reference sequence). Germline trimming cut 4 bases from V and 7 bases from J; bases unmatched to any gene: 10. The CDR3 covers 15 residues. In DNA, the CDR3 is TGTGCCAGCAGCTCTGGGACAGACCGTGGGAATGAGCAGTTCTTC. Protein product: CASSSGTDRGNEQFF.

There are a few counts of this clonotype. The V call is TRBV3-1, the J call TRBJ2-3; TRBD2 might be the D (6 bases). CDR1 is LGHDT and CDR2 is YNNKEL in the germline V gene (reference sequence). V gave up 0 bases and J gave up 11 bases, with 15 bases separating them. The CDR3 has 14 residues. The CDR3 region has the DNA TGTGCCAGCAGCCAAGATGCGGTTGCGGGAATGCAGTATTTT. It translates to CASSQDAVAGMQYF.

This clonotype has more than one count but fewer than ten. The chain links TRBV4-2 to TRBJ1-5; D gene unclear. V shed 3 bases and J shed 5 bases, with 8 bases lying between them. There are 13 residues in the CDR3. Germline V gene lookup returns CDR1 LGHNA and CDR2 YNFKEQ. The CDR3 is CASSQGTDQPQHF. The CDR3 DNA follows: TGTGCCAGCAGCCAGGGAACGGATCAGCCCCAGCATTTT.

The chain uses TRBV7-3 and TRBJ2-7; 10 nucleotides line up with TRBD1. Per germline, CDR1 SGHTA and CDR2 FQGTGA. J was trimmed by 0 bases and V by 5 bases; bases with no gene match: 4. The length of the CDR3 is 15 residues. DNA of the CDR3: TGTGCCAGCAGCCAGGACAGGGGGGACTCCTACGAGCAGTACTTC. As protein: CASSQDRGDSYEQYF.

V gene TRBV7-2 combines with J gene TRBJ2-7; TRBD1 matches at 7 bases. V shed 5 bases, J shed 1 base, and the junction held 8 bases outside the gene matches. The germline V gene encodes CDR1 SGHTA and CDR2 FQGNSA. This CDR3 has 15 residues. This chain's CDR3 is CASSPRMGQSYEQYF. For the CDR3, the DNA is TGTGCCAGCAGCCCCCGAATGGGACAGTCCTACGAGCAGTACTTC.

The CDR3 DNA reads as TGTGCCAGCAGCTTAACAGGGTCTCGGGAGCAGTACTTC. It specifies CASSLTGSREQYF. The chain employs TRBV7-3 and TRBJ2-7; D uncertain. CDR1 SGHTA and CDR2 FQGTGA come from the germline V gene. V gave up 0 bases and J gave up 7 bases, with 10 bases separating them. The CDR3 runs 13 residues.

This clonotype appeared a few times. The chain employs TRBV5-1 and TRBJ2-7; a weak D match, TRBD1 (5 bases). With 4 bases removed from V and 3 bases from J, the gap between germline ends came to 17 bases. Germline V gene sequence: CDR1 SGHRS, CDR2 YFSETQ. The CDR3 has 15 residues. DNA for the CDR3: TGCGCCAGCAGCAAAGACAGCACCTTGGGCTACGAGCAGTACTTC. Its protein is CASSKDSTLGYEQYF.

The chain is built from TRBV5-4 and TRBJ2-1, with D unresolved. The CDR3 length is 12 residues. Germline V gene lookup returns CDR1 SGHNT and CDR2 YYREEE (reference sequence). V was shortened by 0 bases and J by 8 bases, with 6 bases between the two germline ends. The CDR3 DNA reads as TGTGCCAGCAGCTTGGAGTATGATGAGCAGTTCTTC. Its protein product is CASSLEYDEQFF. The full variable domain, rest sourced from reference TRBV5-4 and TRBJ2-1, is ETGVTQSPTHLIKTRGQQVTLRCSSQSGHNTVSWYQQALGQGPQFIFQYYREEENGRGNFPPRFSGLQFPNYSSELNVNALELDDSALYLCASSLEYDEQFFGPGTRLTVL.

The genes are TRBV4-2 and TRBJ1-1; D gene ambiguous. The V end was cut by 8 bases, the J end by 4 bases, with 23 bases between. CDR1 LGHNA and CDR2 YNFKEQ come from the germline V gene. The CDR3 has 16 amino acids. For the CDR3, the DNA is TGTGCCAGCGGACGAGCGGGTTCTATGATAATCACTGAAGCTTTCTTT. This sequence encodes CASGRAGSMIITEAFF.

This clonotype was seen more than once but under ten times. The V gene is TRBV3-1, the J gene TRBJ2-3; TRBD2 matches at 8 bases. Germline values: CDR1 LGHDT, CDR2 YNNKEL (reference sequence). The length of the CDR3 is 14 residues. Trimming took 0 bases from V and 14 from J; bases not matched to a gene: 10. The CDR3 DNA is TGTGCCAGCAGCCAAGAGCTGCGTAGCGGGATTCTGTATTTT. It encodes CASSQELRSGILYF.

This clonotype was seen a few times. The V and J genes are TRBV7-3 and TRBJ2-1; 7 bases map to TRBD1. V gave up 2 bases and J gave up 2 bases; unmatched junction bases: 6. Germline CDR1 reads SGHTA; CDR2 reads FQGTGA. The CDR3 has 16 amino acids. CDR3 DNA sequence: TGTGCCAGCAGCTTAGTACAGGGGTTACCCTACAATGAGCAGTTCTTC. Encoded protein: CASSLVQGLPYNEQFF.

This clonotype was counted a few times. The chain links TRBV3-1 to TRBJ1-1; D is unresolved. Germline V lookup: CDR1 LGHDT, CDR2 YNNKEL (reference sequence). V was shortened by 7 bases and J by 2 bases, with 17 bases between the two germline ends. The CDR3 has 15 residues. The CDR3 sequence is CASKLSDAINTEAFF. CDR3 in DNA: TGTGCCAGCAAACTATCCGACGCAATTAACACTGAAGCTTTCTTT. The full variable domain, with the rest looked up from reference TRBV3-1 and TRBJ1-1, is DTAVSQTPKYLVTQMGNDKSIKCEQNLGHDTMYWYKQDSKKFLKIMFSYNNKELIINETVPNRFSPKSPDKAHLNLHINSLELGDSAVYFCASKLSDAINTEAFFGQGTRLTVV.

This chain joins TRBV20-1 and TRBJ2-7; no clear D gene. Germline loops: CDR1 DFQATT, CDR2 SNEGSKA (reference sequence). The length of the CDR3 is 14 residues. V shed 1 base and J shed 3 bases, with 13 bases lying between them. The CDR3 DNA is TGCAGTGCTAGAGGTTATTATTCGAGCTACGAGCAGTACTTC. This translates into CSARGYYSSYEQYF.

This clonotype was detected a few times. The chain uses TRBV9 and TRBJ2-1; 11 nucleotides line up with TRBD1. V was clipped by 4 bases and J by 5 bases; unmatched bases: 5. CDR1 and CDR2 from the germline V gene are SGDLS and YYNGEE. This CDR3 comprises 15 residues. As DNA, the CDR3 is TGTGCCAGCAGCCCGGGACAGGGGGTGGACAATGAGCAGTTCTTC. This codes for CASSPGQGVDNEQFF. Full variable domain (remainder filled in from reference TRBV9 and TRBJ2-1): DSGVTQTPKHLITATGQRVTLRCSPRSGDLSVYWYQQSLDQGLQFLIQYYNGEERAKGNILERFSAQQFPDLHSELNLSSLELGDSALYFCASSPGQGVDNEQFFGPGTRLTVL.

Many counts were recorded for this clonotype. The genes are TRBV7-2 and TRBJ1-1, with a possible D match to TRBD1 (5 bases). Between the trimmed V and J ends, which lost 2 bases and 4 bases, there was a span of 11 bases. This CDR3 is built from 14 residues. Germline CDR1 is SGHTA and CDR2 is FQGNSA. The CDR3 protein is CASSLQGMGTEAFF. The CDR3 DNA sequence: TGTGCCAGCAGCTTACAGGGTATGGGCACTGAAGCTTTCTTT. The whole variable domain, filled in from reference TRBV7-2 and TRBJ1-1, reads GAGVSQSPSNKVTEKGKDVELRCDPISGHTALYWYRQSLGQGLEFLIYFQGNSAPDKSGLPSDRFSAERTGGSVSTLTIQRTQQEDSAVYLCASSLQGMGTEAFFGQGTRLTVV.

The chain uses TRBV24-1 and TRBJ2-1, with TRBD2 matching 8 bases. With 6 bases clipped from V and 6 bases from J, the junction kept 9 bases outside the gene matches. The CDR3 has 15 residues. Looked up from germline, CDR1 is KGHDR and CDR2 is SFDVKD. For the CDR3, the DNA is TGTGCCACCAGTCCGGAGGTAGCGGGGCCCAATGAGCAGTTCTTC. It is translated as CATSPEVAGPNEQFF.

This chain connects TRBV12-3 or TRBV12-4 to TRBJ1-2, with D uncertain. The CDR3 is 14 amino acids. V was shortened by 0 bases and J by 4 bases, with 9 bases between the two germline ends. DNA for the CDR3: TGTGCCAGCAGTTTAGCGGGCGGCGTCTATGGCTACACCTTC. Its translation is CASSLAGGVYGYTF.

The genes are TRBV4-1 and TRBJ1-2; D ambiguous. The CDR3 has 15 amino acids. Per the germline V gene, CDR1 is MGHRA and CDR2 is YSYEKL. V was cut by 4 bases and J by 2 bases, with 14 bases left in between. CDR3 in DNA: TGCGCCAGCAGCCCTTTCTACTATGGCAACTATGGCTACACCTTC. This encodes CASSPFYYGNYGYTF.

The chain is built from TRBV30 and TRBJ1-6; TRBD1 is a possible D gene (5 bases). Germline values: CDR1 GTSNPN, CDR2 SVGIG (reference sequence). The CDR3 covers 14 residues. V lost 3 bases and J 8 bases, leaving 14 bases between the germline ends. The CDR3 sequence: CAWSPGGRDSPLHF. The CDR3 coding sequence is TGTGCCTGGAGCCCCGGGGGGAGAGATTCACCCCTCCACTTT.

There are a few counts of this clonotype. The V gene is TRBV5-1, the J gene TRBJ2-1; 11 nucleotides line up with TRBD1. Looked up from germline, CDR1 is SGHRS and CDR2 is YFSETQ. This CDR3 region has 15 residues. The J segment lost 7 bases and the V segment lost 7 bases, leaving 10 bases of the junction unmatched. This CDR3 reads CASAGGQGAWNEQFF. The CDR3 bases are TGCGCCAGCGCGGGAGGACAGGGGGCGTGGAATGAGCAGTTCTTC.

The sample holds a few counts of this clonotype. The rearrangement uses TRBV30 and TRBJ2-5, with 12 bases aligning to TRBD2. The CDR3 runs 19 residues. Germline CDR1 and CDR2: GTSNPN and SVGIG (reference sequence). The junction had 12 bases not matched to a gene; V was cut back by 0 bases and J by 1 base. The DNA of the CDR3 is TGTGCCTGGAGTGTAAAGGCTTTCGGACTAGCGGGGATCCAAGAGACCCAGTACTTC. This gives the protein CAWSVKAFGLAGIQETQYF.

CDR3 amino acids: CAWSVWDSAYEQYF. The CDR3 nucleotides are TGTGCCTGGAGTGTCTGGGACAGTGCCTACGAGCAGTACTTC. The rearrangement uses TRBV30 and TRBJ2-7; 7 nucleotides agree with TRBD1. Per germline, CDR1 GTSNPN and CDR2 SVGIG (reference sequence). V trimming: 0 bases; J trimming: 2 bases; junction bases outside the gene matches: 4. The CDR3 has 14 amino acids.

The chain is built from TRBV27 and TRBJ1-5; the D gene is possibly TRBD1 (6 bases). V dropped 5 bases and J dropped 7 bases, with 18 bases sitting between them. Germline V gene sequence: CDR1 MNHEY, CDR2 SMNVEV (reference sequence). CDR3 length: 15 residues. The CDR3 here is CASSLTGGGGQPQHF. CDR3 bases: TGTGCCAGCAGTCTGACAGGAGGCGGTGGGCAGCCCCAGCATTTT.